This record covers a single T cell receptor (beta chain). This clone was detected a few times. What this receptor recognizes is not known. Per-nucleotide qualities are absent, and no much larger clonotype sits a single base away. Whole blood was collected in K2EDTA tubes by collaborating institutions according to the institutions' own protocols. For TCRbeta analysis, collaborators shipped samples in one of three forms: frozen whole blood, isolated PBMCs, or DNA extracted from either of those sample types. This specimen belongs to a study of blood T cell repertoires in COVID-19 (dated by TCRdb to about 2020). About the full investigation: Samples from collaborators originated in the United States, Italy and Spain and spanned both the acute and convalescent phases of COVID-19. Subjects who had been exposed to COVID-19, were actively infected with it, or had recovered from it provided the deeply sampled blood TCRbeta repertoires that made up the dataset. The repertoires were released in a freely available public database meant as a resource for research on the immune response to SARS-CoV-2. Where available, HLA class I and class II types were obtained from metadata supplied by the sample provider rather than from assay-based typing. Nearly every sample came with metadata listing a de-identified subject ID, COVID-19 status, age in years and sex. The prospective study material was composed of cDNA or gDNA derived from T cells, B-cell-depleted T cells, or PBMCs. The samples were drawn from the first 160 participants of the ongoing ImmuneRACE study and from 1,254 subjects provided by 6 global collaborators. What the authors observed across the whole study: The quantity of clinical and demographic metadata differed by source and by participant and was supplied without curation.

The immunoSEQ Assay, a bias-controlled multiplex PCR, was used to amplify TCRbeta CDR3 regions from genomic DNA. On the study's bioinformatics: Nucleated cell counts per sample were estimated from amplification of reference gene primers within the assay. To quantify the absolute abundance of each unique TCRbeta CDR3 rearrangement, sequence reads were collapsed and filtered. For each sample, productive Simpson clonality was calculated as the square root of Simpson's diversity index over productive rearrangements. This immuneACCESS table, as held by TCRdb, lists in-frame sequences with V and J called but not all clones. Of the missing ones, under half trace to an unresolved V gene in checked studies; the others have no known cause. V and J calls and clone size are given by that table; D and trimming were obtained from the DNA. The sample table lists some 180,000 clones, 84% of them with a count of one. The ten biggest clones cover roughly 6.8% of the sample.

The TCR sequence derives from a human donor in a cohort sampled during active COVID-19. The specimen sequenced was peripheral blood.

The DNA reads TGTGCCAGCAGTCCCCGGGAAGGAAACACTGAAGCTTTCTTT. Protein translation: CASSPREGNTEAFF. Recombination linked TRBV6-5 to TRBJ1-1, with the D segment identity uncertain. According to the germline V gene, CDR1 reads MNHEY and CDR2 reads SVGAGI. The trim is 5 bases for V and 2 bases for J, with a gap of 12 bases between the germline ends. The CDR3 measures 14 amino acids from cysteine to phenylalanine. The kept DNA is CDR3 alone, 42 bases in frame from the first base.